This T cell receptor beta chain was recorded in a study of cytomegalovirus exposure and HLA in healthy donors. The overall study: The 90 to 150 validation repertoires matched the 600 to 700 first-cohort repertoires in platform, a later analysis reported.

The repertoire was sequenced with immunoSEQ multiplex PCR; TCRdb's copy has only in-frame clones and lacks some. The data contain about 150,000 clones, 85% to 90% of them singletons. Findings of the study overall: Cytomegalovirus-associated TCR beta chains were listed, numbering more than 150. There were some public TCRs occurring in many donors, but most TCR sequences were rare.

The J segment lost 4 bases and the V segment lost 5 bases, leaving 7 bases of the junction unmatched. Germline CDR1 and CDR2: PRHDT and FYEKMQ (reference sequence). The CDR3 has 14 amino acids. A roughly 120-subject validation cohort, separate from the 666-subject first cohort, supplied the donors. Regarding this clone: Its antigen is undetermined.

The source is a woman in her late teens or twenties in good health and CMV-seropositive. The source material was PBMCs. The genes are TRBV13 and TRBJ2-7; TRBD1 aligns across 8 bases. The CDR3 DNA is TGTGCCAGCAGCCTACGGACAGGGAGTTACGAGCAGTACTTC. Translation: CASSLRTGSYEQYF.